Presented here are 20 T cell receptor beta chains from one specimen sequenced in a study of blood T cell repertoires in COVID-19. Produced via immunoSEQ multiplex PCR; TCRdb's table is partial and in-frame only. This table has around 160,000 clones, approximately 80% appearing once. The specimen was peripheral blood. The receptor source for this set is a man aged 55 to 70 with active or convalescent COVID-19.

This clone was detected only a few times. The chain couples TRBV19 to TRBJ1-2, with TRBD1 matching 10 bases. This CDR3 comprises 15 residues. Germline V gives CDR1 LNHDA, CDR2 SQIVND (reference sequence). With V trimmed by 1 base and J by 2 bases, 1 base remained unmatched. CDR3 coding DNA: TGTGCCAGTAGTATAGCGGACAGGGGGAACTATGGCTACACCTTC. Amino acids: CASSIADRGNYGYTF.

V is TRBV2 and J is TRBJ2-2; 12 positions match TRBD1. V lost 6 bases, J lost 7 bases, and 6 bases stayed unmatched. Looked up from germline, CDR1 is SNHLY and CDR2 is FYNNEI. The CDR3 runs to 15 residues. CDR3 sequence reads: CASRGDRGLSGELFF. As DNA, the CDR3 is TGTGCCAGCAGGGGGGACAGGGGGCTTAGCGGGGAGCTGTTTTTT.

The rearrangement links TRBV4-3 to TRBJ1-1; 9 nucleotides agree with TRBD1. Unmatched junction bases numbered 8, after V lost 1 base and J lost 5 bases. Per germline, CDR1 LGHNA and CDR2 YSLEER. The CDR3 runs to 16 residues. CDR3 sequence reads: CASSQAYGTGRTEAFF. In DNA form, the CDR3 reads TGCGCCAGCAGCCAAGCTTACGGGACAGGGAGGACTGAAGCTTTCTTT.

This chain connects TRBV5-1 to TRBJ2-6; D uncertain. Germline CDR1 and CDR2: SGHRS and YFSETQ. There are 15 residues in the CDR3. V lost 0 bases to trimming and J lost 2 bases, with 6 bases between them. The CDR3 loop reads CASSLVVAGANVLTF. The CDR3 DNA reads TGCGCCAGCAGCTTGGTAGTAGCTGGGGCCAACGTCCTGACTTTC.

This rearrangement joins TRBV7-7 to TRBJ2-3, with 10 bases that match TRBD2. CDR3 size: 17 residues. J was trimmed by 0 bases and V by 2 bases; bases with no gene match: 5. CDR1 and CDR2 from the germline V gene are SSHAT and FNYEAQ (reference sequence). This CDR3 reads CASSLSGLAKSTDTQYF. In DNA form, the CDR3 reads TGTGCCAGCAGCTTATCGGGACTAGCGAAAAGCACAGATACGCAGTATTTT.

The CDR3 is CASSLAYGANVLTF. CDR3 DNA: TGTGCCAGCAGTTTAGCGTATGGGGCCAACGTCCTGACTTTC. This chain links TRBV28 with TRBJ2-6; no reliable D call. V was cut by 2 bases and J by 3 bases, with 5 bases left in between. Germline V gene lookup returns CDR1 MDHEN and CDR2 SYDVKM. This CDR3 contains 14 residues. Using reference TRBV28 and TRBJ2-6 for the parts outside the CDR3, the full variable domain is DVKVTQSSRYLVKRTGEKVFLECVQDMDHENMFWYRQDPGLGLRLIYFSYDVKMKEKGDIPEGYSVSREKKERFSLILESASTNQTSMYLCASSLAYGANVLTFGAGSRLTVL.

The chain has TRBV7-6 and TRBJ2-2, with TRBD2 matching over 10 bases. Germline loops: CDR1 SGHVS, CDR2 FNYEAQ. V trimming: 3 bases; J trimming: 0 bases; junction bases outside the gene matches: 7. The CDR3 is 18 residues long. CDR3 DNA: TGTGCCAGCAGCTTCCCAATAGCGGGGGGTACGAACACCGGGGAGCTGTTTTTT. It translates to CASSFPIAGGTNTGELFF.

The chain combines TRBV5-3 with TRBJ1-5; 12 nucleotides agree with TRBD1. TRBV5-3 is noted as an ORF with a role that remains uncertain. The trim removed 4 bases at V and 5 bases at J, leaving 16 bases unmatched. The length of the CDR3 is 19 residues. The CDR3 coding sequence is TGTGCCAGAAGCCTAGCCGGGACAGGGGGCGAGCTTCGGGATCAGCCCCAGCATTTT. This translates into CARSLAGTGGELRDQPQHF.

The V and J genes are TRBV18 and TRBJ2-7, with D maybe TRBD2 (5 bases). Between the trimmed V and J ends, which lost 6 bases and 5 bases, there was a span of 20 bases. In germline, CDR1 is KGHSH, CDR2 LQKENI. The CDR3 is made up of 15 amino acids. CDR3 in amino acids: CASSPSPTAGDEQYF. CDR3 DNA: TGTGCCAGCTCCCCTAGCCCTACGGCCGGGGACGAGCAGTACTTC. The whole variable domain, filled in from reference TRBV18 and TRBJ2-7, reads NAGVMQNPRHLVRRRGQEARLRCSPMKGHSHVYWYRQLPEEGLKFMVYLQKENIIDESGMPKERFSAEFPKEGPSILRIQQVVRGDSAAYFCASSPSPTAGDEQYFGPGTRLTVT.

In this sample, this clone turned up once. This chain uses TRBV20-1 with TRBJ2-3; D is unresolved. The ends were cut back, 6 bases at V and 4 bases at J, with 8 bases in the middle. The CDR3 extends over 11 amino acids. The germline V gene has CDR1 DFQATT and CDR2 SNEGSKA (reference sequence). The CDR3 DNA reads TGCAGTGCCCAGAGGTCAGATACGCAGTATTTT. Protein product: CSAQRSDTQYF.

The rearrangement joins TRBV2 to TRBJ1-5; 8 bases line up with TRBD1. This CDR3 spans 15 amino acids. Per the germline V gene, CDR1 is SNHLY and CDR2 is FYNNEI. Germline trimming cut 2 bases from V and 5 bases from J; bases unmatched to any gene: 5. The DNA for the CDR3 is TGTGCCAGCAGTGAAAGGACAGGGAACTATCAGCCCCAGCATTTT. Translating it yields CASSERTGNYQPQHF. Looking up the rest from reference TRBV2 and TRBJ1-5 gives the full variable domain: EPEVTQTPSHQVTQMGQEVILRCVPISNHLYFYWYRQILGQKVEFLVSFYNNEISEKSEIFDDQFSVERPDGSNFTLKIRSTKLEDSAMYFCASSERTGNYQPQHFGDGTRLSIL.

This clone showed up just a few times. This sequence joins TRBV9 and TRBJ2-7; the D is unclear. Trimming removed 3 bases at V and 7 bases at J, with 17 bases between. From germline, CDR1 is SGDLS and CDR2 YYNGEE. The length of the CDR3 is 14 residues. CDR3 sequence reads: CASSAGAGFGEQYF. In DNA, the CDR3 is TGTGCCAGCAGCGCCGGAGCTGGGTTCGGGGAGCAGTACTTC. Together with reference TRBV9 and TRBJ2-7, the CDR3 gives the full variable domain: DSGVTQTPKHLITATGQRVTLRCSPRSGDLSVYWYQQSLDQGLQFLIQYYNGEERAKGNILERFSAQQFPDLHSELNLSSLELGDSALYFCASSAGAGFGEQYFGPGTRLTVT.

V usage is TRBV2 and J usage is TRBJ2-5; TRBD2 matches at 10 bases. The J segment lost 2 bases and the V segment lost 9 bases, leaving 3 bases of the junction unmatched. Germline CDR1 reads SNHLY; CDR2 reads FYNNEI. The CDR3 runs to 13 residues. The chain's CDR3 is CASRTSGQETQYF. CDR3 in DNA: TGTGCCAGTCGGACTAGCGGACAAGAGACCCAGTACTTC.

This chain uses TRBV10-3 with TRBJ2-3, with TRBD1 matching over 9 bases. Looked up from germline, CDR1 is ENHRY and CDR2 is SYGVKD. V was pared by 7 bases and J by 2 bases, with 10 bases of the junction left unmatched. This CDR3 comprises 16 residues. In DNA form, the CDR3 reads TGTGCCATCACCGATCCAGGGACAGGGTTCACAGATACGCAGTATTTT. Residues: CAITDPGTGFTDTQYF.

The chain employs TRBV3-1 (or the pseudogene TRBV3-2) and TRBJ2-3, with 11 positions matching TRBD2. Germline V gene lookup returns CDR1 LGHDT and CDR2 YNNKEL (reference sequence). The CDR3 sequence is 16 residues long. Trimming at V came to 4 bases and at J to 8 bases, leaving 11 bases not matched to a gene. DNA for the CDR3: TGTGCCAGCAGCCCAGTCTTTAGCGGGAGGGCGGGTACGCAGTATTTT. Translating gives CASSPVFSGRAGTQYF.

The CDR3, as DNA: TGCGCCAGCAGCCTCGCGGGACCCTCCTACAATGAGCAGTTCTTC. It yields the protein CASSLAGPSYNEQFF. The V and J genes are TRBV5-1 and TRBJ2-1, with a weak D call TRBD2 (6 bases). The CDR3 totals 15 residues. With 4 bases removed from V and 0 bases from J, the gap between germline ends came to 11 bases. The germline V gene encodes CDR1 SGHRS and CDR2 YFSETQ.

This clone was recorded many times. Here the CDR3 DNA reads TGCGCCAGCAGCTTAAGGGGTTACGAGCAGTACTTC. It yields the protein CASSLRGYEQYF. This chain connects TRBV5-1 to TRBJ2-7; tentative D call: TRBD1 (5 bases). The CDR3 runs to 12 residues. CDR1 is SGHRS, CDR2 YFSETQ, per germline. V was shortened by 2 bases and J by 4 bases, with 7 bases between the two germline ends.

The chain carries TRBV7-3 and TRBJ2-5, with 9 bases matching TRBD2. The CDR3 covers 14 residues. J gave up 2 bases and V 2 bases, and 0 bases lay outside the gene matches. Looked up from germline, CDR1 is SGHTA and CDR2 is FQGTGA. CDR3 DNA: TGTGCCAGCAGCTTAGCGGGAGGGCAAGAGACCCAGTACTTC. Amino acid sequence: CASSLAGGQETQYF.

The genes are TRBV4-2 and TRBJ2-1, with D tentatively TRBD2 (5 bases). Germline CDR1 LGHNA, CDR2 YNFKEQ. CDR3 length: 16 residues. V lost 4 bases, J lost 11 bases, and 24 bases lay in between. The CDR3 region has the DNA TGTGCCAGCAGCCCAGACAAAACCGAACTAGGCCAAAAGCAGTTCTTC. Translated, it gives CASSPDKTELGQKQFF.

The chain employs TRBV5-1 and TRBJ1-1; D perhaps matches TRBD1 (5 bases). The CDR3 spans 15 residues. CDR1 is SGHRS, CDR2 YFSETQ, per germline. The V end lost 4 bases, the J end lost 1 base, and 14 bases lay between the germline ends. DNA for the CDR3: TGCGCCAGCAGCCCGACCGGAGGGGAGAACACTGAAGCTTTCTTT. Translation gives CASSPTGGENTEAFF.